The rows below give T cell receptor beta chains drawn from one sample of a study of Graves' ophthalmopathy and Graves' hyperthyroidism. TCRdb reprocessed the multiplex PCR reads via MiXCR and lists one record per CDR3 protein. In the table there are about 660,000 distinct CDR3 sequences, 35% to 45% of which are singletons. The specimen was peripheral blood. The receptor set was obtained from an adult man with Graves' ophthalmopathy. Both conserved end residues are trimmed from each CDR3.

TRBV7-2 | ASTSGVGRGQETQY
TRBV11-3 | AGSGTSGAETQY
TRBV7-2 | ASSLGHSNQPQH
TRBV10-3 | AISAPGGTNYGYT
TRBV5-1 | ASSLRPDGGYTEAF
TRBV20-1 | SAREQTGGNYGYT
TRBV24-1 | ATSDGRDNEQF
TRBV9 | ASSVDGGRGTNEKLF
TRBV10-2 | ASSPPGYSNQPQH
TRBV4-1 | ASSQDVAQRQETQY
TRBV7-2 | ASSLGLISGANVLT
TRBV7-9 | ASSLEGWDTEAF
TRBV24-1 | ATSDFGSDTFSYNEQF
TRBV5-6 | ASSGFGAGNQETQY
TRBV10-3 | AISDYTSGGAYEQY
TRBV2 | ASRITGGRGYEQY
TRBV25-1 | ASSLHGAFDNYGYT
TRBV15 | ATSRDQTPGVESEQY
TRBV12-3/TRBV12-4 | ASSFSGDGTGELF
TRBV20-1 | SATFGAYSNQPQH
TRBV9 | ASSVGTGEKLF
TRBV7-3 | ASSPGQGYYEQY
TRBV5-5 | ASTRRDGNYGYT
TRBV15 | ATSKDRVQETQY
TRBV4-1 | ASSRGPRQGLHSGANVLT
TRBV29-1 | SVEVRGQLNTGELF
TRBV7-9 | ASSLETRVSPGYT
TRBV5-1 | ATRGVADYGYT
TRBV19 | AKTTGVQY
TRBV29-1 | SLPDSGANVLT
TRBV10-3 | AISDGREAF
TRBV19 | ASRWGGWEAF
TRBV19 | ASSRQINTGELF
TRBV10-3 | AILDGTSGSHEQY
TRBV29-1 | SAAGQGHTEAF
TRBV7-8 | ASSLWDRNYEQY
TRBV6-1 | ASSLWTGMNTEAF
TRBV7-3 | ASSWTSGSGETQY
TRBV2 | ASSPGQGGQETQH